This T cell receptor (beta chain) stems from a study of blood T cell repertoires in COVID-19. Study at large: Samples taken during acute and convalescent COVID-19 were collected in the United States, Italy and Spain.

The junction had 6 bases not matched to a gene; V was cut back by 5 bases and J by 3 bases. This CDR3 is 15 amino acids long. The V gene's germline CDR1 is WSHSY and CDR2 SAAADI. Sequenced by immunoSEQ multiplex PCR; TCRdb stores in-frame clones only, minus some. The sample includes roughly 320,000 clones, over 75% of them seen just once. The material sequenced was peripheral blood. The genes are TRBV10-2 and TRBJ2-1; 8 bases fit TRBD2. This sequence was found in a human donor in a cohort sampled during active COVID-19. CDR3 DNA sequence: TGCGCCAGCAGTAACCCGGGACTAGTCTACAATGAGCAGTTCTTC. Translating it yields CASSNPGLVYNEQFF.